This TCR beta chain is drawn from a study of T cells in Graves' hyperthyroidism and ophthalmopathy. The CDR3 totals 15 residues. CDR1 is SGHTA, CDR2 FQGTGA, per germline. The V end lost 1 base, the J end lost 10 bases, and 14 bases lay between the germline ends. Patients were excluded because of uncontrolled infection, other autoimmune disease, pregnancy or lactation. Blood was drawn at first hyperthyroidism diagnosis, before any ophthalmopathy symptoms. This clonotype was seen many times. RNA transcripts yielded amplified TCR beta CDR3 regions. TCR CDR3 underwent first-round RT-PCR with the HTBI primer set. Via MiXCR, TCRdb re-called the multiplex PCR reads, giving one row per CDR3 protein. The sample consists of 250,000 or so distinct CDR3 sequences, roughly 15% of them appearing once.

The sample consisted of blood. This sequence was found in a woman in her thirties or forties with Graves' hyperthyroidism that later progressed to Graves' ophthalmopathy. The chain has TRBV7-3 and TRBJ1-6; D unresolved. CDR3 DNA sequence: TGTGCCAGCAGCTTAAGGGCAGAACCGGGATCACCCCTCCACTTT. It encodes CASSLRAEPGSPLHF.